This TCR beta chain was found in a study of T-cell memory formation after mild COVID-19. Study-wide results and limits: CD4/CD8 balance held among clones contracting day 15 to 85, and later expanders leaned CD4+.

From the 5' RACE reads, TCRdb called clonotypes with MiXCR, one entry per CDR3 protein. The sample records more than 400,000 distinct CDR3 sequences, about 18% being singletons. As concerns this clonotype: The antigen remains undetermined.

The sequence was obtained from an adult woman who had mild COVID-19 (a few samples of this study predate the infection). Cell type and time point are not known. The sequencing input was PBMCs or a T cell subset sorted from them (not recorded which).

CDR3 in amino acids: CASSYSRTGYEQYF. For the CDR3, the DNA is TGCGCCAGCAGCTATTCAAGGACAGGCTACGAGCAGTACTTC. The chain recombines TRBV5-1 with TRBJ2-7, with TRBD1 identical over 7 bases. CDR3 length: 14 amino acids. With V trimmed by 3 bases and J by 3 bases, 6 bases remained unmatched. Germline CDR1 and CDR2: SGHRS and YFSETQ.